The 31 T cell receptor beta chains below come from one sample, sequenced in a study of T-cell memory formation after mild COVID-19. Each CDR3 protein is one row after TCRdb ran MiXCR on the 5' RACE reads. Among 170,000 or so distinct CDR3 sequences, 20% to 25% were seen once, and the ten largest hold roughly 23%. Source material: PBMCs or a T cell subset sorted from them (not recorded which). The receptor source for this set is an adult woman who had mild COVID-19 (a few samples of this study predate the infection). Cell type and time point are not known.

The V gene is TRBV4-1, the J gene TRBJ1-1; D unresolved. This CDR3 is 17 amino acids long. The ends were cut back, 0 bases at V and 0 bases at J, with 14 bases in the middle. Germline-derived CDR1 and CDR2 are MGHRA and YSYEKL. This CDR3 reads CASSQEGGSPLNTEAFF. The CDR3 region has the DNA TGCGCCAGCAGCCAAGAAGGAGGCAGTCCCTTGAACACTGAAGCTTTCTTT.

The chain has TRBV7-3 and TRBJ2-1, with TRBD2 identical over 12 bases. The germline CDR1 and CDR2 sequences are SGHTA and FQGTGA. The ends lost 5 bases at V and 7 bases at J; junction bases unmatched: 12. The CDR3 runs 17 residues. The CDR3 here is CASSQNVGLAGDNEQFF. The CDR3 DNA sequence: TGTGCCAGCAGCCAAAATGTGGGACTAGCGGGCGATAATGAGCAGTTCTTC. Supplemented by reference TRBV7-3 and TRBJ2-1, the full variable domain reads GAGVSQTPSNKVTEKGKYVELRCDPISGHTALYWYRQSLGQGPEFLIYFQGTGAADDSGLPNDRFFAVRPEGSVSTLKIQRTERGDSAVYLCASSQNVGLAGDNEQFFGPGTRLTVL.

The chain joins TRBV19 to TRBJ1-1; D is unresolved. This CDR3 is built from 11 residues. Trimming pared 7 bases from V and 11 bases from J, leaving 14 bases between. CDR1 and CDR2 (germline): LNHDA, SQIVND (reference sequence). The CDR3 nucleotides are TGTGCCAGTATGGGAGGTGGTCGCGCTTTCTTT. Translation gives CASMGGGRAFF.

CDR3 DNA: TGCAGCGTTGGAGAGTGGACAGGCAGCTCTGGGGCCAACGTCCTGACTTTC. This sequence encodes CSVGEWTGSSGANVLTF. The rearrangement links TRBV29-1 to TRBJ2-6, with TRBD1 matching over 7 bases. Germline V lookup: CDR1 SQVTM, CDR2 ANQGSEA. V gave up 4 bases and J gave up 0 bases; unmatched junction bases: 9. The length of the CDR3 is 17 residues.

The chain joins TRBV29-1 to TRBJ1-2, with 9 nucleotides matching TRBD1. CDR1 and CDR2 from the germline V gene are SQVTM and ANQGSEA. The V segment lost 3 bases and the J segment 12 bases; nucleotides outside the gene matches: 8. The CDR3 totals 12 residues. CDR3 residues: CSVDSLGQGNTF. CDR3 nucleotide sequence: TGCAGCGTTGATAGCCTTGGACAGGGGAACACCTTC.

This clonotype was detected only a few times. The chain uses TRBV12-3 or TRBV12-4 and TRBJ2-1; 12 nucleotides agree with TRBD2. CDR3 length equals 15 residues. V shed 4 bases, J shed 7 bases, and the junction held 5 bases outside the gene matches. CDR3 coding DNA: TGTGCCAGCAGTTCCCCTAGCGGGAGGGGGAATGAGCAGTTCTTC. It specifies CASSSPSGRGNEQFF.

This clonotype was seen a handful of times. This sequence joins TRBV18 and TRBJ2-7; D unresolved. This CDR3 is built from 16 residues. V dropped 3 bases and J dropped 5 bases, with 20 bases sitting between them. The germline V gene encodes CDR1 KGHSH and CDR2 LQKENI. CDR3 sequence: CASSPPAVIGRNEQYF. The CDR3 DNA sequence: TGTGCCAGCTCACCGCCCGCAGTGATAGGCCGGAACGAGCAGTACTTC.

The chain couples TRBV29-1 to TRBJ1-2; possible D gene TRBD1, 5 bases. Germline V CDR1 and CDR2: SQVTM, ANQGSEA. The CDR3 loop spans 14 amino acids. Trimming removed 1 base from V and 4 bases from J, with 13 bases in between. For the CDR3, the DNA is TGCAGCGTTGAAGTGGTGCAGGGTACCTATGGCTACACCTTC. Protein product: CSVEVVQGTYGYTF.

The rearrangement uses TRBV5-1 and TRBJ1-1, with 8 bases identical to TRBD1. The V gene end was trimmed by 3 bases and the J gene end by 1 base; junction bases not matched to a gene: 2. The germline V gene encodes CDR1 SGHRS and CDR2 YFSETQ. There are 14 residues in the CDR3. The CDR3 spells CASSWDRTNTEAFF. CDR3 in DNA: TGCGCCAGCAGCTGGGACAGGACGAACACTGAAGCTTTCTTT.

The chain uses TRBV29-1 and TRBJ1-2; D remains ambiguous. Germline V CDR1 and CDR2: SQVTM, ANQGSEA. The CDR3 has 13 amino acids. Trimming pared 2 bases from V and 5 bases from J, leaving 12 bases between. CDR3 DNA sequence: TGCAGCGTTGAAAGCTCAGGTTCTTATGGCTACACCTTC. Protein sequence: CSVESSGSYGYTF.

Only a few counts were recorded for this clonotype. This rearrangement joins TRBV12-3 or TRBV12-4 to TRBJ1-1; tentatively, D is TRBD1 (5 bases). Between the trimmed V and J ends, which lost 5 bases and 7 bases, there was a span of 17 bases. This CDR3 is 14 amino acids long. CDR3: CASSLQGGWSEAFF. The CDR3 DNA follows: TGTGCCAGCAGTCTTCAGGGAGGGTGGAGTGAAGCTTTCTTT.

This rearrangement joins TRBV4-2 to TRBJ1-1; no reliable D call. The CDR3 runs to 13 residues. V was pared by 1 base and J by 6 bases, with 9 bases between. CDR1 LGHNA and CDR2 YNFKEQ come from the germline V gene. The DNA of the CDR3 is TGTGCCAGCAGCCAAGGGTTGGGTTCTGAAGCTTTCTTT. Residues: CASSQGLGSEAFF.

The chain is built from TRBV29-1 and TRBJ2-7, with a tentative D call TRBD1 (7 bases). The germline V gene encodes CDR1 SQVTM and CDR2 ANQGSEA. The CDR3 contains 15 residues. The V and J ends lost 6 bases and 5 bases respectively, with 23 bases between them. CDR3 region: CSVSQINRGLHEQYF. The CDR3 DNA follows: TGCAGCGTCAGTCAGATAAACAGGGGACTGCACGAGCAGTACTTC.

This clonotype came up a few times. J is TRBJ1-2 and V is TRBV5-1; the D is unclear. The germline V gene encodes CDR1 SGHRS and CDR2 YFSETQ. There are 15 residues in the CDR3. V was shortened by 1 base and J by 3 bases, with 13 bases between the two germline ends. The CDR3 here is CASSLSPGMDYGYTF. In DNA, the CDR3 is TGCGCCAGCAGCTTGTCCCCGGGAATGGACTATGGCTACACCTTC.

This clonotype was picked up a small number of times. The gene calls are TRBV10-2 and TRBJ1-1, with unresolved D. The germline V and J ends were trimmed by 0 bases and 7 bases, with 9 bases remaining between them. Germline loops: CDR1 WSHSY, CDR2 SAAADI. The CDR3 is made up of 13 amino acids. The CDR3 loop is CASSESSSREAFF. The CDR3 nucleotides read TGCGCCAGCAGTGAGTCAAGTAGCCGTGAAGCTTTCTTT.

This clonotype was picked up a small number of times. The V call is TRBV7-9, the J call TRBJ2-5, with 11 bases lining up with TRBD1. The germline gives CDR1 SEHNR, CDR2 FQNEAQ (reference sequence). This CDR3 is 16 amino acids long. With 0 bases clipped from V and 3 bases from J, the junction kept 3 bases outside the gene matches. Here the CDR3 DNA reads TGTGCCAGCAGCTTAGCCGGGGACAGGGGGGAAGAGACCCAGTACTTC. Its protein is CASSLAGDRGEETQYF.

This chain links TRBV7-9 with TRBJ2-3, with D possibly matching TRBD2 (5 bases). The length of the CDR3 is 12 residues. CDR1 SEHNR and CDR2 FQNEAQ come from the germline V gene (reference sequence). With 11 bases removed from V and 5 bases from J, the gap between germline ends came to 14 bases. The CDR3 region is CASFFGKDTQYF. The DNA of the CDR3 is TGTGCCTCTTTCTTCGGGAAAGATACGCAGTATTTT.

The rearrangement links TRBV6-1 to TRBJ1-3, with D perhaps matching TRBD1 (6 bases). Deletions cut 3 bases from V and 4 bases from J, with 16 bases between. CDR1 MNHNS and CDR2 SASEGT come from the germline V gene. The CDR3 runs 16 residues. This chain's CDR3 is CASSEPAGAWGNTIYF. DNA for the CDR3: TGTGCCAGCAGTGAGCCCGCGGGGGCATGGGGAAACACCATATATTTT.

This clonotype was detected only a few times. This rearrangement joins TRBV13 to TRBJ2-7; 8 bases align to TRBD1. J was trimmed by 0 bases and V by 8 bases; bases with no gene match: 3. CDR1 is PRHDT and CDR2 is FYEKMQ in the germline V gene (reference sequence). The CDR3 covers 13 residues. The CDR3 region has the DNA TGTGCCAGCGGGACAGGCGTCTCCTACGAGCAGTACTTC. It yields the protein CASGTGVSYEQYF.

This clonotype has a handful of counts. The chain is built from TRBV9 and TRBJ2-5; 9 nucleotides align to TRBD2. Unmatched junction bases numbered 4, after V lost 0 bases and J lost 1 base. The CDR3 is 16 amino acids. In germline, CDR1 is SGDLS, CDR2 YYNGEE. The CDR3 here is CASSVGGGDGQETQYF. The CDR3 nucleotides read TGTGCCAGCAGCGTAGGCGGGGGGGATGGCCAAGAGACCCAGTACTTC. The whole variable domain, remainder taken from reference TRBV9 and TRBJ2-5, is DSGVTQTPKHLITATGQRVTLRCSPRSGDLSVYWYQQSLDQGLQFLIQYYNGEERAKGNILERFSAQQFPDLHSELNLSSLELGDSALYFCASSVGGGDGQETQYFGPGTRLLVL.

There are a few counts of this clonotype. The rearrangement links TRBV27 to TRBJ2-2; D is unclear. This CDR3 comprises 13 residues. The germline V gene has CDR1 MNHEY and CDR2 SMNVEV (reference sequence). Trimming took 5 bases from V and 5 from J, leaving 9 bases between them. The CDR3 loop is CASSLHQTGELFF. CDR3 sequence (DNA): TGTGCCAGCAGTCTGCACCAAACCGGGGAGCTGTTTTTT.

This chain connects TRBV6-6 to TRBJ1-1, with D possibly matching TRBD1 (6 bases). The CDR3 is 16 residues long. V lost 5 bases, J lost 4 bases, and 20 bases lay in between. The germline V gene has CDR1 MNHNY and CDR2 SVGAGI (reference sequence). The CDR3 nucleotides read TGTGCCAGCAGTAAGCAGGGGATGAGTGGGAGCACTGAAGCTTTCTTT. It encodes CASSKQGMSGSTEAFF.

This clonotype was detected only a few times. J is TRBJ2-1 and V is TRBV15; 10 bases are a match to TRBD2. The CDR3 is 18 residues long. V dropped 0 bases and J dropped 1; count of bases not matched to a gene: 6. The germline gives CDR1 LNHNV, CDR2 YYDKDF (reference sequence). In nucleotides, the CDR3 is TGTGCCACCAGCAGAGACCGGGGACTAGCGAATTCCTACAATGAGCAGTTCTTC. Residues: CATSRDRGLANSYNEQFF.

This chain joins TRBV4-3 and TRBJ1-2; 8 bases map to TRBD1. Germline trimming cut 3 bases from V and 4 bases from J; bases unmatched to any gene: 7. This CDR3 is built from 15 residues. Germline V gene sequence: CDR1 LGHNA, CDR2 YSLEER. CDR3 sequence (DNA): TGCGCCAGCAGCCAGGGTGAAGGACAGGGCTATGGCTACACCTTC. Encoded protein: CASSQGEGQGYGYTF.

This clonotype was seen a few times. The rearrangement links TRBV9 to TRBJ1-2; the D gene is possibly TRBD1 (5 bases). The CDR3 is 12 residues long. V lost 3 bases to trimming and J lost 5 bases, with 8 bases between them. Germline assignment: CDR1 SGDLS and CDR2 YYNGEE. CDR3 protein: CASSAEGYGYTF. The CDR3 nucleotides read TGTGCCAGCAGCGCAGAGGGGTATGGCTACACCTTC. Full variable domain (outside the CDR3, taken from reference TRBV9 and TRBJ1-2): DSGVTQTPKHLITATGQRVTLRCSPRSGDLSVYWYQQSLDQGLQFLIQYYNGEERAKGNILERFSAQQFPDLHSELNLSSLELGDSALYFCASSAEGYGYTFGSGTRLTVV.

This clonotype was seen only a few times. CDR3 in DNA: TGCGCCAGCAGCCCCACGGGACAGGGGGGCTACGAGCAGTACTTC. Its protein is CASSPTGQGGYEQYF. J is TRBJ2-7 and V is TRBV5-1, with 11 bases identical to TRBD1. The CDR3 loop spans 15 amino acids. Trimming at V came to 4 bases and at J to 3 bases, leaving 6 bases not matched to a gene. Looked up from germline, CDR1 is SGHRS and CDR2 is YFSETQ.

This clonotype has a handful of counts. This chain connects TRBV9 to TRBJ1-4; a possible D gene is TRBD1 (5 bases). This CDR3 contains 15 residues. The V end was cut by 1 base, the J end by 5 bases, with 12 bases between. Germline V gene lookup returns CDR1 SGDLS and CDR2 YYNGEE. CDR3 sequence: CASSVWDGDNEKLFF. CDR3 in DNA: TGTGCCAGCAGCGTATGGGACGGAGACAATGAAAAACTGTTTTTT.

This clonotype was detected ten times or more. V usage is TRBV7-3 and J usage is TRBJ1-2; 9 bases are shared with TRBD1. There are 13 residues in the CDR3. V lost 3 bases and J lost 5; bases outside the gene matches: 1. CDR1 is SGHTA and CDR2 is FQGTGA in the germline V gene. The DNA of the CDR3 is TGTGCCAGCAGCTTGGGACAGGGTTATGGCTACACCTTC. Translation: CASSLGQGYGYTF.

The chain recombines TRBV9 with TRBJ1-2; D remains ambiguous. Trimming removed 4 bases at V and 3 bases at J, with 13 bases between. The CDR3 has 14 residues. CDR1 and CDR2 (germline): SGDLS, YYNGEE. CDR3 residues: CASSPKVYHYGYTF. The DNA for the CDR3 is TGTGCCAGCAGCCCTAAGGTTTATCACTATGGCTACACCTTC. Combining the CDR3 with reference TRBV9 and TRBJ1-2 gives the whole variable domain DSGVTQTPKHLITATGQRVTLRCSPRSGDLSVYWYQQSLDQGLQFLIQYYNGEERAKGNILERFSAQQFPDLHSELNLSSLELGDSALYFCASSPKVYHYGYTFGSGTRLTVV.

The CDR3 DNA reads as TGTGCCAGCAGCTACCCTAGCGGGAGAGGCTACGAGCAGTACTTC. This translates into CASSYPSGRGYEQYF. This chain links TRBV5-6 with TRBJ2-7, with 10 bases fitting TRBD2. Germline V gene sequence: CDR1 SGHDT, CDR2 YYEEEE. After removal of 3 bases from V and 3 bases from J, the junction contained 6 bases not matched to a gene. The CDR3 runs 15 residues.

The rearrangement links TRBV6-5 to TRBJ1-1; 11 nucleotides match TRBD1. The germline V gene has CDR1 MNHEY and CDR2 SVGAGI. V lost 6 bases to trimming and J lost 5 bases; unmatched junction nucleotides: 2. The CDR3 has 13 amino acids. The CDR3 DNA follows: TGTGCCAGCAGGGACAGGGGGCAAACTGAAGCTTTCTTT. As protein: CASRDRGQTEAFF.